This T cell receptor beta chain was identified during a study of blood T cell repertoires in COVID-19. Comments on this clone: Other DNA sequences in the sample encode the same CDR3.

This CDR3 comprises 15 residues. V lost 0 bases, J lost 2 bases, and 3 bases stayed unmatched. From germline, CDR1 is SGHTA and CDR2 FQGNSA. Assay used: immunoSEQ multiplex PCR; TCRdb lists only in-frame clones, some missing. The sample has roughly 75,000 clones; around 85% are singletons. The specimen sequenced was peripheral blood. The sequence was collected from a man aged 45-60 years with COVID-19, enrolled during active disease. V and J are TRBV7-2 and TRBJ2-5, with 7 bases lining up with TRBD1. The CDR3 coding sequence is TGTGCCAGCAGCTTAGCAGGGACAGCTCAAGAGACCCAGTACTTC. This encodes CASSLAGTAQETQYF.